This T cell receptor (beta chain) was found in a study of cytomegalovirus exposure and HLA in healthy donors. A multiplex PCR was run with 60 Vbeta primers and 13 Jbeta primers. The protocol was immunoSEQ multiplex PCR, while the TCRdb copy is restricted to in-frame clones and leaves out a portion. The sample holds some 120,000 clones; roughly 68% are singletons and the top ten take 2.2%. CDR1 and CDR2 from the germline V gene are MDHEN and SYDVKM. The CDR3 spans 13 residues. The TCR originated in a woman between 25 and 40 years old in good health and CMV-seronegative. This chain joins TRBV28 and TRBJ2-6, with D unclear. The sequencing input was PBMCs. The CDR3 spells CAARSPGANVLTF. The DNA of the CDR3 is TGTGCAGCACGGTCGCCTGGGGCCAACGTCCTGACTTTC.